Below, one T cell receptor beta chain is given with its context. What it recognizes is unknown. This sample stems from a study of CD8 T cells in Susac syndrome. Findings and caveats of the study: As acknowledged by the study, its TCR sequencing and HLA analysis included a relatively small number of individuals.

The sequenced target, TCR beta, came from blood CD8+ and CD4+ T cells. CD8+ and CD4+ T cells were negatively isolated; TEMRA cells were FACS-enriched. Trimming cost V 4 bases and J 2 bases, with 17 bases left between them. CDR1 and CDR2 (germline): SGHDT, YYEEEE. The CDR3 totals 16 residues. After extraction with the RNeasy kit, 0.5 to 1 ug of the RNA was reverse transcribed using random hexamers. The authors amplified TCR beta CDR3 across 54 Vbeta and 13 Jbeta using immunoSEQ multiplex PCR. MiXCR, run by TCRdb on the immunoSEQ multiplex PCR reads, gives a single entry per CDR3 protein. Of about 150,000 distinct CDR3 sequences listed, about 94% are singletons.

The clonotype comes from a human donor with multiple sclerosis. The rearrangement links TRBV5-6 to TRBJ2-3; TRBD2 is a possible D gene (5 bases). Sequencing was done on a sample of CD8+ T cells from PBMCs. The CDR3 DNA reads TGTGCCAGCAGCCGTCCTAAAGAGCGGCACACAGATACGCAGTATTTT. It is translated as CASSRPKERHTDTQYF.